This T cell receptor beta chain was found in a study of T cells in Graves' hyperthyroidism and ophthalmopathy (dated by TCRdb to the late 2010s). Study-level background: Peripheral blood was sampled at the time of initial diagnosis, prior to any treatment. TCR V-J signatures able to tell the groups apart were searched for in a discovery cohort of approximately 95 patients, of whom more than 40 had Graves' ophthalmopathy and around 56 had stable Graves' hyperthyroidism. Whether ophthalmopathy could be predicted prospectively was tested in an independent validation cohort made up of 18 to 20 hyperthyroidism patients plus 17 patients who later progressed to ophthalmopathy. The approximately 100 discovery patients were divided at random into training and test sets in a 7:3 ratio. In addition, the study compared T-cell repertoires in thyroid tissue and in blood from six Graves' hyperthyroidism patients. Following sampling, methimazole starting at 30 mg daily was given to hyperthyroidism patients, and high-dose intravenous methylprednisolone was given to ophthalmopathy patients. The paper describes TCR Vbeta CDR3 sequencing of 120 to 150 peripheral blood samples, made up of around 41 ophthalmopathy patients, 70 to 75 hyperthyroidism patients and 17 progressor patients. Overall study outcomes, separate from this receptor: No statistical method was used to fix the sample size in advance, and group allocation was not hidden from the investigators. Ophthalmopathy was separated from stable hyperthyroidism by a 13 V-J signature model, with roughly 88% sensitivity and approximately 84% specificity obtained in cross-validation and 80%/75% obtained in testing. In validation, progression to ophthalmopathy was predicted by the model with nearly 71% sensitivity and nearly 75% specificity, a median of around 5.9 months before onset. Most expanded thyroid clonotypes (frequency above 0.001) were also detected in blood, a finding suggesting that blood repertoires may reflect thyroid immune responses.

The TCR beta CDR3 regions were amplified from RNA transcripts. The first round of RT-PCR for the TCR CDR3 was performed with the HTBI primer set and the Qiagen OneStep RT-PCR kit. Libraries were constructed in a second round of multiplex PCR, after which size selection and purification were carried out. Libraries were sequenced paired-end with 100 bp reads on an Illumina HiSeq2000. Turning to the authors' computational methods: SOAPnuke was used to process the raw data, throwing out any read that contained adapters or uncalled bases, had a mean Phred below 15, or lacked an exact constant-primer or identifier match. COPE v1.2.5 was used to merge high-quality paired reads, and clonotypes were defined as unique nucleotide sequences. MiTCR v1.1 was used to align the clonotypes against IMGT TRBV, TRBD and TRBJ reference segments. Only V-J combinations with frequency above 0.0001, covering about 99% of repertoires, were analysed. A TCS score was defined as the ratio of F50 (clonal expansion) to E x V (chaos), with BLOSUM62-based TCRdist applied between CDR3 peptides within each V-J. Welch's t-statistics and random forest reduced several hundred V-J features to 13, which were used in a naive Bayes classifier (R e1071). Through fastp at Q25 and MiXCR, TCRdb rebuilt clones from the public reads, retaining in-frame beta chains. When rows share a CDR3 protein, they turn into one entry using the most common DNA and genes. TCRdb, not the original authors, processed these V and J calls. The sample table records roughly 350,000 distinct CDR3 sequences; roughly 15% of these occur just once. Of the sample, about 20% is held by the ten largest clones.

This clonotype has at least ten counts. Its antigen specificity is not known. No base-level quality is on record; no much larger clone is a single base apart. Trimming leaves V shorter by 8 bases and J shorter by 1 base, with the junction holding 20 bases beyond the gene matches. The CDR3 runs 18 amino acids, cysteine and phenylalanine included. Kept here is only the CDR3 DNA, which spans 54 bases and is read in frame from base 1. Via the germline V gene, CDR1 is SNHLY and CDR2 FYNNEI. Moderately to severely active disease, a Clinical Activity Score of at least 3, a NOSPECS grade of at least 4, and a duration under 3 months were present in ophthalmopathy patients. Patients with uncontrolled infections, other autoimmune diseases, pregnancy or lactation were excluded. Diagnoses were based on clinical symptoms, serum thyroxine and TRAb, thyroid ultrasound and orbital computed tomography. Ficoll-Paque density gradient centrifugation was used to isolate PBMCs from about 10 ml of fresh peripheral blood. Total RNA was extracted using Trizol reagent, and RNA quality was assessed on an Agilent 2100 Bioanalyzer.

This TCR derives from a woman in her 30s with Graves' ophthalmopathy. The sequenced sample consisted of blood. The V gene is TRBV2 and the J gene is TRBJ2-7; TRBD2 matches 7 bases in the middle. The CDR3 protein is CASWGEGDGSAVSYEQYF. In nucleotides, the sequence is TGTGCCAGCTGGGGGGAGGGTGATGGTTCAGCTGTTTCCTACGAGCAGTACTTC.